Listed below are T cell receptor beta chains from one sample, sequenced in a study of CD8+ T cells in alopecia areata. Using immunoSEQ multiplex PCR, the repertoire was profiled, and TCRdb retains in-frame clones only, with some absent. The data contain roughly 150,000 clones, around half of them singletons. Sequenced material: CD8+ T cells sorted from blood, taken at week 0. These receptors all stem from a human donor with alopecia areata. Each CDR3 is given with its conserved first and last residue. A D gene is named only where the DNA matches it firmly. Size values are once, few and many counts, or a class for expanded clones, and some rows have none.

abundance: NA; j_gene: TRBJ1-2; d_gene: TRBD1; v_gene: TRBV4-3; len: 17; CDR3aa: CASSQVVAGTGWNGYTF; CDR3nt: TGCGCCAGCAGCCAAGTTGTCGCCGGGACAGGGTGGAATGGCTACACCTTC
abundance: few; j_gene: TRBJ2-3; d_gene: NA; v_gene: TRBV29-1; len: 14; CDR3aa: CSVDAGPSTDTQYF; CDR3nt: TGCAGCGTTGACGCTGGGCCTAGCACAGATACGCAGTATTTT
abundance: few; j_gene: TRBJ1-1; d_gene: TRBD1; v_gene: TRBV7-2; len: 15; CDR3aa: CASTPGTGLITEAFF; CDR3nt: TGTGCCAGCACCCCCGGGACAGGGTTGATCACTGAAGCTTTCTTT
abundance: NA; j_gene: TRBJ2-3; d_gene: NA; v_gene: TRBV27; len: 16; CDR3aa: CASSLGSEPRTDTQYF; CDR3nt: TGTGCCAGCAGTTTGGGCTCTGAGCCGCGCACAGATACGCAGTATTTT
abundance: NA; j_gene: TRBJ2-7; d_gene: TRBD2; v_gene: TRBV5-1; len: 15; CDR3aa: CASSHSGGPSYEQYF; CDR3nt: TGCGCCAGCAGCCATAGCGGGGGGCCCTCCTACGAGCAGTACTTC
abundance: NA; j_gene: TRBJ2-6; d_gene: NA; v_gene: TRBV19; len: 19; CDR3aa: CASSIAPPGASSGANVLTF; CDR3nt: TGTGCCAGTAGTATCGCCCCCCCAGGGGCCAGCTCTGGGGCCAACGTCCTGACTTTC
abundance: NA; j_gene: TRBJ1-2; d_gene: NA; v_gene: TRBV5-1; len: 16; CDR3aa: CASSKFRGGLVDGYTF; CDR3nt: TGCGCCAGCAGCAAATTCCGGGGAGGTCTGGTGGATGGCTACACCTTC
abundance: NA; j_gene: TRBJ2-5; d_gene: NA; v_gene: TRBV10-2; len: 12; CDR3aa: CASSESRETQYF; CDR3nt: TGCGCCAGCAGTGAGTCACGAGAGACCCAGTACTTC
abundance: NA; j_gene: TRBJ2-7; d_gene: NA; v_gene: TRBV29-1; len: 15; CDR3aa: CSVEDLRQGTYEQYF; CDR3nt: TGCAGCGTTGAAGATCTTAGGCAGGGGACCTACGAGCAGTACTTC
abundance: NA; j_gene: TRBJ2-7; d_gene: NA; v_gene: TRBV25-1; len: 13; CDR3aa: CASSGTDSYEQYF; CDR3nt: TGTGCCAGCAGTGGGACAGATTCCTACGAGCAGTACTTC
abundance: NA; j_gene: TRBJ1-1; d_gene: NA; v_gene: TRBV29-1; len: 14; CDR3aa: CSVVWLDRNTEAFF; CDR3nt: TGCAGCGTTGTGTGGTTGGACAGGAACACTGAAGCTTTCTTT
abundance: NA; j_gene: TRBJ2-1; d_gene: NA; v_gene: TRBV30; len: 15; CDR3aa: CAWSLGRSSYNEQFF; CDR3nt: TGTGCCTGGTCTTTAGGGAGGTCGTCCTACAATGAGCAGTTCTTC
abundance: many; j_gene: TRBJ2-1; d_gene: NA; v_gene: TRBV9; len: 12; CDR3aa: CASSVALNEQFF; CDR3nt: TGTGCCAGCAGCGTAGCCTTAAATGAGCAGTTCTTC
abundance: few; j_gene: TRBJ1-1; d_gene: NA; v_gene: TRBV7-8; len: 14; CDR3aa: CASSYGQLNTEAFF; CDR3nt: TGTGCCAGCAGCTACGGGCAGCTAAACACTGAAGCTTTCTTT
abundance: NA; j_gene: TRBJ1-2; d_gene: TRBD1; v_gene: TRBV14; len: 15; CDR3aa: CASSQAGEGAYGYTF; CDR3nt: TGTGCCAGCAGCCAGGCAGGAGAGGGGGCTTATGGCTACACCTTC
abundance: NA; j_gene: TRBJ2-5; d_gene: NA; v_gene: TRBV28; len: 15; CDR3aa: CASSPRTRILETQYF; CDR3nt: TGTGCCAGCAGTCCCAGGACGAGGATCCTGGAGACCCAGTACTTC
abundance: many; j_gene: TRBJ1-5; d_gene: NA; v_gene: TRBV10-3; len: 15; CDR3aa: CAISEGPQTDQPQHF; CDR3nt: TGTGCCATCAGTGAGGGGCCCCAGACGGATCAGCCCCAGCATTTT
abundance: NA; j_gene: TRBJ1-1; d_gene: NA; v_gene: TRBV6-5; len: 14; CDR3aa: CASSQGPLGTEAFF; CDR3nt: TGTGCCAGCAGCCAGGGACCGCTTGGCACTGAAGCTTTCTTT
abundance: NA; j_gene: TRBJ1-1; d_gene: TRBD1; v_gene: TRBV4-1; len: 14; CDR3aa: CASSPNTGQGSAFF; CDR3nt: TGCGCCAGCAGCCCGAACACGGGACAGGGGTCGGCTTTCTTT
abundance: NA; j_gene: TRBJ1-2; d_gene: NA; v_gene: TRBV7-9; len: 16; CDR3aa: CASSLVRDIGPDGYTF; CDR3nt: TGTGCCAGCAGCTTAGTTAGGGACATTGGGCCAGATGGCTACACCTTC
abundance: NA; j_gene: TRBJ1-5; d_gene: NA; v_gene: TRBV7-9; len: 14; CDR3aa: CASSPDGSNQPQHF; CDR3nt: TGTGCCAGCAGCCCCGACGGAAGCAATCAGCCCCAGCATTTT
abundance: few; j_gene: TRBJ2-7; d_gene: NA; v_gene: TRBV7-9; len: 14; CDR3aa: CASSLVVSSGEQYF; CDR3nt: TGTGCCAGCAGCTTAGTAGTCTCTTCGGGAGAGCAGTACTTC
abundance: NA; j_gene: TRBJ2-7; d_gene: NA; v_gene: TRBV9; len: 13; CDR3aa: CASSVNSGYEQYF; CDR3nt: TGTGCCAGCAGCGTCAATAGCGGCTACGAGCAGTACTTC
abundance: NA; j_gene: TRBJ2-1; d_gene: NA; v_gene: TRBV29-1; len: 10; CDR3aa: CSVGHNEQFF; CDR3nt: TGCAGCGTTGGCCACAATGAGCAGTTCTTC
abundance: few; j_gene: TRBJ2-7; d_gene: NA; v_gene: TRBV29-1; len: 12; CDR3aa: CSVELDSYEQYF; CDR3nt: TGCAGCGTCGAGCTTGACTCCTACGAGCAGTACTTC
abundance: NA; j_gene: TRBJ2-1; d_gene: NA; v_gene: TRBV30; len: 12; CDR3aa: CAWSYSGNEQFF; CDR3nt: TGTGCCTGGAGTTATAGCGGAAATGAGCAGTTCTTC
abundance: NA; j_gene: TRBJ2-1; d_gene: NA; v_gene: TRBV4-3; len: 15; CDR3aa: CASSQGPGAYNEQFF; CDR3nt: TGCGCCAGCAGCCAAGGGCCGGGGGCCTACAATGAGCAGTTCTTC
abundance: NA; j_gene: TRBJ2-7; d_gene: TRBD1; v_gene: TRBV29-1; len: 14; CDR3aa: CSAVGGQGSYEQYF; CDR3nt: TGCAGCGCCGTTGGGGGACAGGGGTCCTACGAGCAGTACTTC
abundance: many; j_gene: TRBJ2-1; d_gene: TRBD1; v_gene: TRBV4-1; len: 15; CDR3aa: CASSPDRGFYNEQFF; CDR3nt: TGCGCCAGCAGCCCTGACAGGGGTTTTTACAATGAGCAGTTCTTC
abundance: once; j_gene: TRBJ2-5; d_gene: TRBD1; v_gene: TRBV27; len: 14; CDR3aa: CASSTWDRQETQYF; CDR3nt: TGTGCCAGCAGTACCTGGGACAGGCAAGAGACCCAGTACTTC
abundance: NA; j_gene: TRBJ1-2; d_gene: NA; v_gene: TRBV25-1; len: 13; CDR3aa: CASISPRGGGYTF; CDR3nt: TGTGCCAGCATCTCTCCCAGGGGTGGAGGCTACACCTTC
abundance: NA; j_gene: TRBJ2-3; d_gene: NA; v_gene: TRBV29-1; len: 15; CDR3aa: CSVEGGFVASDTQYF; CDR3nt: TGCAGCGTTGAAGGGGGATTTGTAGCGTCAGATACGCAGTATTTT
abundance: few; j_gene: TRBJ2-1; d_gene: TRBD2; v_gene: TRBV11-2; len: 13; CDR3aa: CASSLGSGVEQFF; CDR3nt: TGTGCCAGCAGCTTAGGTAGCGGGGTTGAGCAGTTCTTC
abundance: NA; j_gene: TRBJ2-7; d_gene: TRBD1; v_gene: TRBV18; len: 16; CDR3aa: CASSPGDGTEYYEQYF; CDR3nt: TGTGCCAGCTCACCCGGCGACGGGACAGAATATTACGAGCAGTACTTC
abundance: NA; j_gene: TRBJ2-3; d_gene: NA; v_gene: TRBV28; len: 17; CDR3aa: CASSMPTSTVSTDTQYF; CDR3nt: TGTGCCAGCAGTATGCCAACATCGACAGTTAGCACAGATACGCAGTATTTT
abundance: NA; j_gene: TRBJ1-1; d_gene: TRBD1; v_gene: TRBV29-1; len: 13; CDR3aa: CSVADRGGSEAFF; CDR3nt: TGCAGCGTCGCCGACAGGGGAGGGTCTGAAGCTTTCTTT
abundance: NA; j_gene: TRBJ2-7; d_gene: NA; v_gene: TRBV9; len: 14; CDR3aa: CASSPRHSNYEQYF; CDR3nt: TGTGCCAGCAGCCCCCGACACTCGAACTACGAGCAGTACTTC
abundance: NA; j_gene: TRBJ2-2; d_gene: NA; v_gene: TRBV7-7; len: 15; CDR3aa: CASSLDSDNTGELFF; CDR3nt: TGTGCCAGCAGCTTAGACAGCGACAACACCGGGGAGCTGTTTTTT
abundance: NA; j_gene: TRBJ1-2; d_gene: NA; v_gene: TRBV29-1; len: 12; CDR3aa: CSVLDKGYGYTF; CDR3nt: TGCAGCGTCTTGGACAAGGGGTATGGCTACACCTTC
abundance: NA; j_gene: TRBJ2-1; d_gene: NA; v_gene: TRBV6-5; len: 14; CDR3aa: CASRNSEVPNEQFF; CDR3nt: TGTGCCAGCAGAAACTCGGAGGTCCCTAATGAGCAGTTCTTC
abundance: NA; j_gene: TRBJ1-5; d_gene: NA; v_gene: TRBV27; len: 13; CDR3aa: CASSWGGNQPQHF; CDR3nt: TGTGCCAGCAGTTGGGGAGGCAATCAGCCCCAGCATTTT
abundance: NA; j_gene: TRBJ1-1; d_gene: NA; v_gene: TRBV4-1; len: 15; CDR3aa: CASSQVVGRATEAFF; CDR3nt: TGCGCCAGCAGCCAAGTGGTGGGTAGGGCCACTGAAGCTTTCTTT
abundance: NA; j_gene: TRBJ2-7; d_gene: TRBD1; v_gene: TRBV9; len: 15; CDR3aa: CASSPTGGSSYEQYF; CDR3nt: TGTGCCAGCAGTCCCACAGGGGGCAGCTCCTACGAGCAGTACTTC
abundance: few; j_gene: TRBJ2-7; d_gene: NA; v_gene: TRBV19; len: 13; CDR3aa: CASSISRSYEQYF; CDR3nt: TGTGCCAGTAGTATTTCACGGAGCTACGAGCAGTACTTC
abundance: NA; j_gene: TRBJ2-3; d_gene: TRBD2; v_gene: TRBV5-4; len: 14; CDR3aa: CASRERGGIDTQYF; CDR3nt: TGTGCCAGCAGAGAACGGGGGGGCATAGATACGCAGTATTTT